Listed below are T cell receptor beta chains from one sample, sequenced in a study of blood T cell repertoires in COVID-19. Repertoires were generated with immunoSEQ multiplex PCR, while TCRdb's copy carries only in-frame clones and drops some. Of 350,000 to 400,000 clones in the sample, roughly nine tenths were seen once. The sequencing sample was made of PBMCs or T cells enriched from blood (not recorded which). The receptor set was obtained from a woman between 25 and 40 years old who had recovered from COVID-19. Each CDR3 is given with its conserved first and last residue. The D gene is left open where the match is weak. Size is omitted from some rows. Given values are once, few, many or a class for expanded clones.

TRBD2	-	TRBV3-1/TRBV3-2	TRBJ2-1	TGTGCCAGCAGCCAAGATCTGGGACTAGCGGGAGACAATGAGCAGTTCTTC	CASSQDLGLAGDNEQFF
TRBD2	-	TRBV7-8	TRBJ2-7	TGTGCCAGCAGCTCAGGGACTAGCGGAGCCTTCTACGAGCAGTACTTC	CASSSGTSGAFYEQYF
TRBD2	-	TRBV27	TRBJ2-3	TGTGCCAGCTCCCAACTAGCGGGGTTCACAGATACGCAGTATTTT	CASSQLAGFTDTQYF
-	-	TRBV5-1	TRBJ2-1	TGCGCCAGCAGCTTGGCGTTCGATGAGCAGTTCTTC	CASSLAFDEQFF
-	-	TRBV7-9	TRBJ2-3	TGTGCCAGCAGCTTAGGATCGGGGGGCCCCAGGACAGATACGCAGTATTTT	CASSLGSGGPRTDTQYF
TRBD2	-	TRBV10-3	TRBJ2-1	TGTGCCATCAGACTTACTAGCGGGGGCGAGCAGTTCTTC	CAIRLTSGGEQFF
TRBD2	-	TRBV15	TRBJ2-3	TGTGCCACCAGCCGCGGGACTAGCGGCCTGTTGACAGATACGCAGTATTTT	CATSRGTSGLLTDTQYF
-	once	TRBV6-4	TRBJ1-1	TGTGCCAGCAGTGATAGTCCAGGGACTGAAGCTTTCTTT	CASSDSPGTEAFF
TRBD2	-	TRBV29-1	TRBJ2-1	TGCAGCGCCATCGATTGGGCTAGCGGGAGCCTCTACAATGAGCAGTTCTTC	CSAIDWASGSLYNEQFF
TRBD1	-	TRBV5-1	TRBJ1-2	TGCGCCAGCAGCCCCGACAGGGTCGGCTATGGCTACACCTTC	CASSPDRVGYGYTF
TRBD2	-	TRBV10-3	TRBJ2-2	TGTGCCATCAGTGAGGAGGTAGCGGGGGGACCGACCGGGGAGCTGTTTTTT	CAISEEVAGGPTGELFF
-	-	TRBV15	TRBJ2-1	TGTGCCACCAGCGGGGGCTTCTCCTACAATGAGCAGTTCTTC	CATSGGFSYNEQFF
-	-	TRBV10-2	TRBJ2-7	TGCGCCAGCAGTGAGCGTCAGGTTACCTACGAGCAGTACTTC	CASSERQVTYEQYF
TRBD2	-	TRBV2	TRBJ2-3	TGTGCCAGCAGTGACTCTAGCGGGAGGCCTTGGGCTACGCAGTATTTT	CASSDSSGRPWATQYF
TRBD1	-	TRBV18	TRBJ1-3	TGTGCCACCAGGAACCCGGGACAGGGTAACACCATATATTTT	CATRNPGQGNTIYF
-	-	TRBV7-2	TRBJ2-7	TGTGCCAGCAGCTACATGGGGAGGGAGCAGTACTTC	CASSYMGREQYF
-	-	TRBV12-3/TRBV12-4	TRBJ1-1	TGTGCCAGCAGCCTGAACAGGGAAACTGAAGCTTTCTTT	CASSLNRETEAFF
-	-	TRBV5-1	TRBJ2-7	TGCGCCAGCAGCCCCGAGTCAATATCCTACGAGCAGTACTTC	CASSPESISYEQYF
TRBD1	once	TRBV5-6	TRBJ1-5	TGTGCCAGCAGCTTACAGGGGAGATATCAGCCCCAGCATTTT	CASSLQGRYQPQHF
TRBD2	-	TRBV7-9	TRBJ2-1	TGTGCCAGCGGCAACCTAGCGGGAGACAACAATGAGCAGTTCTTC	CASGNLAGDNNEQFF
TRBD1	-	TRBV9	TRBJ1-6	TGTGCCAGCAGCGACGGGACAGGATCCTCCTATAATTCACCCCTCCACTTT	CASSDGTGSSYNSPLHF
TRBD1	-	TRBV5-5	TRBJ1-2	TGTGCCAGCAGCGCCGGATGGGACAGACCCTATGGCTACACCTTC	CASSAGWDRPYGYTF
-	-	TRBV2	TRBJ1-5	TGTGCCAGCAGTGCACGGGGGGCTAGCAATCAGCCCCAGCATTTT	CASSARGASNQPQHF
-	once	TRBV28	TRBJ2-1	TGTGCCAGCAGTTTATCAGGGCCGAGCTCCTACAATGAGCAGTTCTTC	CASSLSGPSSYNEQFF
TRBD2	-	TRBV28	TRBJ2-1	TGTGCCAGCAGACAATCTACTAGCGGGAGTATCAACAATGAGCAGTTCTTC	CASRQSTSGSINNEQFF